A single sample is the source of the 26 T cell receptor beta chains below, sequenced in a study of cytomegalovirus exposure and HLA in healthy donors. Here immunoSEQ multiplex PCR was the method, and the copy in TCRdb shows in-frame clones only, minus some. The sample has roughly 250,000 clones, around 88% seen once. Sequencing used PBMCs. The receptors here all came from a woman under 40 in good health and CMV-seropositive.

The J gene is TRBJ1-2, the V gene TRBV29-1; D not certain. Germline values: CDR1 SQVTM, CDR2 ANQGSEA. The CDR3 is 14 amino acids. Trimming took 6 bases from V and 2 from J, leaving 16 bases between them. CDR3 loop: CSVLSLSSNYGYTF. CDR3 in DNA: TGCAGCGTCCTTTCTCTATCCTCAAACTATGGCTACACCTTC.

This chain links TRBV5-1 with TRBJ2-1, with TRBD1 identical over 7 bases. The germline V gene encodes CDR1 SGHRS and CDR2 YFSETQ. V lost 0 bases to trimming and J lost 6 bases; unmatched junction nucleotides: 0. The CDR3 extends over 13 amino acids. This CDR3 is CASSLAGGNEQFF. The CDR3 region has the DNA TGCGCCAGCAGCTTGGCAGGGGGCAATGAGCAGTTCTTC.

This clone was seen only once. The rearrangement links TRBV7-9 to TRBJ2-7; 7 nucleotides agree with TRBD2. The ends lost 5 bases at V and 1 base at J; junction bases unmatched: 11. Germline-derived CDR1 and CDR2 are SEHNR and FQNEAQ (reference sequence). CDR3 size: 16 residues. CDR3: CASSPQAGRLSYEQYF. In DNA, the CDR3 is TGTGCCAGCAGCCCCCAAGCGGGACGACTTTCCTACGAGCAGTACTTC.

The chain links TRBV27 to TRBJ2-7; 12 nucleotides align to TRBD2. V dropped 5 bases and J dropped 7; count of bases not matched to a gene: 6. CDR3 length: 14 residues. Germline lookup yields CDR1 MNHEY and CDR2 SMNVEV (reference sequence). The CDR3 protein is CASSPVGLAGEQYF. The CDR3 DNA reads as TGTGCCAGCAGTCCGGTAGGACTAGCGGGGGAGCAGTACTTC.

CDR3 nucleotide sequence: TGTGCCAGCAGCCAACGCGGGCGCGGGGGGTTATGGCAAGAGACCCAGTACTTC. This sequence encodes CASSQRGRGGLWQETQYF. The rearrangement joins TRBV28 to TRBJ2-5, with 8 bases lining up with TRBD2. Germline lookup yields CDR1 MDHEN and CDR2 SYDVKM. J lost 2 bases, V lost 6 bases, and 17 bases had no gene match. The CDR3 consists of 18 residues.

The chain carries TRBV28 and TRBJ1-2; D may be TRBD1 (5 bases). CDR1 MDHEN and CDR2 SYDVKM come from the germline V gene. The germline V and J ends were trimmed by 5 bases and 3 bases, with 13 bases remaining between them. The CDR3 is 14 amino acids. CDR3 residues: CASSEDKTYYGYTF. CDR3 nucleotides: TGTGCCAGCAGTGAGGACAAGACCTACTATGGCTACACCTTC.

The J gene is TRBJ2-7, the V gene TRBV7-2, with D possibly TRBD1 on 6 matching bases. CDR3 length equals 14 residues. Germline CDR1 reads SGHTA; CDR2 reads FQGNSA. The V and J ends lost 4 bases and 5 bases respectively, with 15 bases between them. CDR3 protein: CASSSTGFDDEQYF. The CDR3 nucleotides read TGTGCCAGCAGCTCAACAGGGTTTGACGACGAGCAGTACTTC.

The chain links TRBV2 to TRBJ1-3; perhaps TRBD1 as D (6 bases). V lost 7 bases and J 0 bases, leaving 19 bases between the germline ends. The CDR3 runs 17 residues. Germline loops: CDR1 SNHLY, CDR2 FYNNEI. The CDR3 DNA follows: TGTGCCAGCACCCTACAGGGTCGGACAGTCTCTGGAAACACCATATATTTT. It is translated as CASTLQGRTVSGNTIYF.

The rearrangement joins TRBV15 to TRBJ1-5; a possible D gene is TRBD1 (6 bases). This CDR3 contains 15 residues. Per germline, CDR1 LNHNV and CDR2 YYDKDF (reference sequence). V lost 3 bases, J lost 3 bases, and 12 bases lay in between. CDR3 in amino acids: CATSREGQFNQPQHF. The CDR3 region has the DNA TGTGCCACCAGCAGGGAAGGACAGTTCAATCAGCCCCAGCATTTT.

The genes are TRBV4-1 and TRBJ2-1; TRBD2 matches 14 bases. CDR1 and CDR2 from the germline V gene are MGHRA and YSYEKL. The V and J ends lost 5 bases and 8 bases, in that order; junction bases with no gene match: 5. CDR3 length: 15 residues. The CDR3: CASSSGLAGAHEQFF. Written as DNA, the CDR3 is TGCGCCAGCAGCTCGGGACTAGCGGGAGCGCATGAGCAGTTCTTC.

This clone occurred a few times. The chain is built from TRBV2 and TRBJ1-2; 9 nucleotides line up with TRBD1. J lost 8 bases, V lost 9 bases, and 16 bases had no gene match. Germline CDR1 and CDR2: SNHLY and FYNNEI. This CDR3 is 15 amino acids long. CDR3 protein: CARDWGTGIRKGYTF. DNA of the CDR3: TGTGCCAGAGATTGGGGGACAGGGATAAGGAAGGGCTACACCTTC.

The chain employs TRBV25-1 and TRBJ2-7, with unresolved D. Deletions cut 6 bases from V and 0 bases from J, with 9 bases between. Germline V gives CDR1 MGHDK, CDR2 SYGVNS. The CDR3 extends over 13 amino acids. The CDR3 spells CASSRSPSYEQYF. For the CDR3, the DNA is TGTGCCAGCAGCCGAAGCCCCTCCTACGAGCAGTACTTC.

V gene TRBV6-5 combines with J gene TRBJ2-7, with a tentative D call TRBD2 (7 bases). This CDR3 has 14 amino acids. The germline gives CDR1 MNHEY, CDR2 SVGAGI. Trimming removed 3 bases at V and 0 bases at J, with 9 bases between. The CDR3 loop is CASSYGGASYEQYF. As DNA, the CDR3 is TGTGCCAGCAGTTATGGGGGGGCCTCCTACGAGCAGTACTTC.

This clone is a singleton in its sample. This chain links TRBV7-3 with TRBJ2-6; 7 bases match TRBD1. The ends lost 5 bases at V and 4 bases at J; junction bases unmatched: 11. The germline V gene has CDR1 SGHTA and CDR2 FQGTGA. The CDR3 totals 17 residues. CDR3 loop: CASSPAPTGTGANVLTF. In DNA form, the CDR3 reads TGTGCCAGCAGCCCCGCCCCGACAGGGACCGGGGCCAACGTCCTGACTTTC.

The chain uses TRBV2 and TRBJ1-5; the D gene is possibly TRBD1 (6 bases). This CDR3 region has 13 residues. V was trimmed by 6 bases and J by 5 bases, leaving 11 bases between them. The germline V gene has CDR1 SNHLY and CDR2 FYNNEI. The chain's CDR3 is CASRGDTYQPQHF. As DNA, the CDR3 is TGTGCCAGCAGGGGGGACACTTATCAGCCCCAGCATTTT.

The chain couples TRBV2 to TRBJ2-4; 10 bases align to TRBD1. Germline loops: CDR1 SNHLY, CDR2 FYNNEI. The CDR3 length is 14 residues. The V gene end was trimmed by 5 bases and the J gene end by 6 bases; junction bases not matched to a gene: 4. CDR3 in DNA: TGTGCCAGCAGTTGGACAGGGGGGGTAAACATTCAGTACTTC. Its translation is CASSWTGGVNIQYF.

This rearrangement joins TRBV4-1 to TRBJ2-7; D is unresolved. The germline CDR1 and CDR2 sequences are MGHRA and YSYEKL. The CDR3 has 16 amino acids. V was pared by 6 bases and J by 2 bases, with 20 bases between. The CDR3 loop is CASSPPGLASPYEQYF. The CDR3 DNA reads TGCGCCAGCAGTCCTCCCGGATTAGCAAGCCCCTACGAGCAGTACTTC.

The V and J genes are TRBV6-4 and TRBJ2-7; D may be TRBD1 (5 bases). Germline assignment: CDR1 MRHNA and CDR2 SNTAGT. With 4 bases removed from V and 3 bases from J, the gap between germline ends came to 13 bases. The CDR3 covers 14 residues. The CDR3, as DNA: TGTGCCAGCAGTGTTCGCCAGGGTGGCTACGAGCAGTACTTC. It yields the protein CASSVRQGGYEQYF.

The rearrangement joins TRBV27 to TRBJ2-5, with 13 nucleotides matching TRBD2. Germline CDR1 and CDR2: MNHEY and SMNVEV (reference sequence). Trimming took 5 bases from V and 0 from J; bases not matched to a gene: 9. The CDR3 extends over 18 amino acids. For the CDR3, the DNA is TGTGCCAGCAGTCTCGGGACTAGCGGGGTGAAGTACCAAGAGACCCAGTACTTC. This sequence encodes CASSLGTSGVKYQETQYF.

The chain recombines TRBV19 with TRBJ2-7; D remains unclear. Germline V gene sequence: CDR1 LNHDA, CDR2 SQIVND (reference sequence). V was trimmed by 5 bases and J by 4 bases, leaving 12 bases between them. The CDR3 length is 13 residues. Written as DNA, the CDR3 is TGTGCCAGTAGTTTCACCGAGAGGTACGAGCAGTACTTC. The encoded protein is CASSFTERYEQYF.

The J gene is TRBJ2-7, the V gene TRBV29-1, with D unclear. Germline CDR1 reads SQVTM; CDR2 reads ANQGSEA. V shed 6 bases and J shed 6 bases, with 18 bases lying between them. There are 13 residues in the CDR3. The CDR3 loop is CSVRAEPTAEQYF. CDR3 coding DNA: TGCAGCGTGCGCGCCGAGCCCACTGCCGAGCAGTACTTC.

The gene calls are TRBV20-1 and TRBJ1-1; D unresolved. The CDR3 consists of 11 residues. CDR1 and CDR2 from the germline V gene are DFQATT and SNEGSKA (reference sequence). CDR3 DNA sequence: TGCAGGCTCGACAAAAACACTGAAGCTTTCTTT. This gives the protein CRLDKNTEAFF.

This clone was found once. The chain uses TRBV9 and TRBJ2-4, with D perhaps matching TRBD2 (6 bases). With 0 bases removed from V and 3 bases from J, the gap between germline ends came to 16 bases. CDR3 length: 17 residues. The germline CDR1 and CDR2 sequences are SGDLS and YYNGEE. CDR3 DNA: TGTGCCAGCAGCGTAGGCATTTGGGGGGTGAACAAAAACATTCAGTACTTC. It translates to CASSVGIWGVNKNIQYF. The entire variable domain, with the rest obtained from reference TRBV9 and TRBJ2-4, is as follows: DSGVTQTPKHLITATGQRVTLRCSPRSGDLSVYWYQQSLDQGLQFLIQYYNGEERAKGNILERFSAQQFPDLHSELNLSSLELGDSALYFCASSVGIWGVNKNIQYFGAGTRLSVL.

The V gene is TRBV19, the J gene TRBJ2-1, with 7 bases aligning to TRBD1. CDR3 length: 16 amino acids. Unmatched junction bases numbered 11, after V lost 7 bases and J lost 2 bases. Looked up from germline, CDR1 is LNHDA and CDR2 is SQIVND (reference sequence). The CDR3 here is CASMLIGGAAYNEQFF. DNA of the CDR3: TGTGCCAGTATGCTTATAGGGGGCGCTGCCTACAATGAGCAGTTCTTC.

This clone was observed a single time. This sequence joins TRBV28 and TRBJ1-2; D not resolved. The V gene's germline CDR1 is MDHEN and CDR2 SYDVKM. V gave up 2 bases and J gave up 5 bases, with 3 bases separating them. The CDR3 runs to 11 residues. CDR3 nucleotides: TGTGCCAGCAGTTTAGAGTATGGCTACACCTTC. This sequence encodes CASSLEYGYTF.

V gene TRBV4-1 combines with J gene TRBJ1-4; 9 positions match TRBD1. The CDR3 sequence is 17 residues long. Germline CDR1 is MGHRA and CDR2 is YSYEKL. The J segment lost 10 bases and the V segment lost 0 bases, leaving 12 bases of the junction unmatched. The CDR3 coding sequence is TGCGCCAGCAGCCAAGAGGGTGACAGGGGGTATACGGGAAAACTGTTTTTT. This codes for CASSQEGDRGYTGKLFF.